Given below is one T cell receptor (beta chain) in context. Its antigen is still unknown. There are no base qualities to consult, and no much larger clone falls within one base. In the prospective study, participants were 18 to 89 years old, resided in about two dozen geographic areas of the United States, and were enrolled through a virtual design. To assign participants to cohorts, the prospective study relied on clinical history that participants themselves reported in a screening survey and a study questionnaire. For ImmuneRACE Cohort 3, a participant was defined as recovered based on two consecutive negative NP/OP PCR tests, clearance by a healthcare professional, or resolution of symptoms. Each participant in the prospective study had whole blood, serum and a nasopharyngeal or oropharyngeal swab collected by mobile phlebotomists. Additional blood draws and questionnaires over an approximately two-month period could optionally be provided by prospective study participants. Blood samples from the prospective study were shipped frozen or at room temperature prior to DNA extraction.

The sample belongs to a study of blood T cell repertoires in COVID-19 (TCRdb year 2020). Broadly, across the study: Samples from collaborators originated in the United States, Italy and Spain and spanned both the acute and convalescent phases of COVID-19. Sample metadata almost always included a de-identified subject ID, COVID-19 status, age in years and sex. Samples came from the ongoing ImmuneRACE study (first 160 participants) plus 1,254 subjects from 6 global collaborators. The repertoires were made available in a free public database intended to serve as a resource for research on the immune response to SARS-CoV-2. The prospective study material was composed of cDNA or gDNA derived from T cells, B-cell-depleted T cells, or PBMCs. Subjects who had been exposed to COVID-19, were actively infected with it, or had recovered from it provided the deeply sampled blood TCRbeta repertoires that made up the dataset. Where available, HLA class I and class II types were taken from metadata supplied by the sample provider and were not determined by assay-based typing. What the work shows at the level of the full study, not this receptor alone: Clinical and demographic metadata were provided uncurated, with the amount varying by source and participant.

TCRbeta CDR3 regions were amplified from genomic DNA using the immunoSEQ Assay, a bias-controlled multiplex PCR. The authors' pipeline ran thus. The number of nucleated cells in each sample was estimated by amplification of reference gene primers within the assay. Sequence reads were collapsed and filtered to measure the absolute abundance of every unique TCRbeta CDR3 rearrangement. For each sample, productive Simpson clonality was calculated as the square root of Simpson's diversity index over productive rearrangements. The table comes from immuneACCESS by way of TCRdb, which keeps in-frame sequences with V and J called. Part of the clones is missing from these tables; in studies checked, under half for an unresolved V gene and the rest for unknown reasons. The V and J calls and the clone size are those of that table, but D and trimming were determined from the DNA. This sample gives roughly 520,000 clones in total; 88% of them show up just once. About 2% of the sample rests with the top ten.

V and J are trimmed by 3 bases and 4 bases, and the gene matches miss 8 bases of the junction. The CDR3 sequence holds 16 residues, the cysteine and phenylalanine included. The kept DNA is CDR3 alone, 48 bases in frame from the first base. The germline V gene yields MNHNS for CDR1 and SASEGT for CDR2. The sequence derives from a woman aged 40 to 49 who had recovered from COVID-19. The rearrangement joined TRBV6-1 to TRBJ1-5, with TRBD1 matching 8 junction bases. The sequenced material came from PBMCs or T cells enriched from blood (not recorded which). Here the CDR3 is given as CASSDSPQGGNQPQHF. The nucleotides read TGTGCCAGCAGTGATTCCCCACAGGGGGGAAATCAGCCCCAGCATTTT.